The subject of this entry is one T cell receptor (beta chain). This record belongs to a study of shared clonotypes between healthy human individuals. Study in general: Aged between 18 and 49, the donors were a couple of women and three men.

J gave up 5 bases and V 5 bases, and 25 bases lay outside the gene matches. CDR3 length equals 21 residues. Germline CDR1 PRHDT, CDR2 FYEKMQ (reference sequence). Some clones are missing from TCRdb's copy, which holds only in-frame ones; the method was immunoSEQ multiplex PCR. The data contain around 2.1 million clones, about 93% of them singletons. Naive CD8 cells lacked CD45RO, underwent positive selection for CCR7 and left out terminally differentiated effector memory CD45RA+ cells. This clonotype was obtained from a man aged 18-30 years in good health. Some clones in this sample may be carry-over from other donors' samples. Sequencing used naive CD8+ T cells from PBMCs. This sequence joins TRBV13 and TRBJ2-3; 10 bases agree with TRBD2. The CDR3 sequence: CASSHTVLAGGHGLVGDTQYF. For the CDR3, the DNA is TGTGCCAGCAGCCATACCGTCTTAGCGGGAGGCCACGGCTTGGTAGGAGATACGCAGTATTTT.